This T cell receptor beta chain was sequenced for a study of CD8 T cells in ankylosing spondylitis. MiXCR was run by TCRdb on the 5' RACE reads, yielding one entry per CDR3 protein. There are 190,000 or so distinct CDR3 sequences in the sample; around 13% occur only once, and 16% lies in the top ten. Whole-study results and caveats: Disease-linked clones displayed a CD8+ phenotype and appeared relatively rarely in peripheral blood. About 8 highly homologous variants made up a TCR beta motif, and this motif appeared characteristic of ankylosing spondylitis blood.

About this clonotype itself: The antigen remains undetermined.

This sequence was found in a male donor with ankylosing spondylitis or in good health (not recorded which). The sequencing sample was made of blood, either unsorted or a sorted T cell fraction (not recorded which).

CDR3 loop: CASSYGQGLYEQYF. In DNA, the CDR3 is TGTGCCAGCAGTTACGGTCAGGGATTGTACGAGCAGTACTTC. V and J are TRBV6-5 and TRBJ2-7; tentative D call: TRBD1 (5 bases). The V end lost 2 bases, the J end lost 4 bases, and 12 bases lay between the germline ends. The CDR3 runs 14 residues. Germline CDR1 MNHEY, CDR2 SVGAGI.